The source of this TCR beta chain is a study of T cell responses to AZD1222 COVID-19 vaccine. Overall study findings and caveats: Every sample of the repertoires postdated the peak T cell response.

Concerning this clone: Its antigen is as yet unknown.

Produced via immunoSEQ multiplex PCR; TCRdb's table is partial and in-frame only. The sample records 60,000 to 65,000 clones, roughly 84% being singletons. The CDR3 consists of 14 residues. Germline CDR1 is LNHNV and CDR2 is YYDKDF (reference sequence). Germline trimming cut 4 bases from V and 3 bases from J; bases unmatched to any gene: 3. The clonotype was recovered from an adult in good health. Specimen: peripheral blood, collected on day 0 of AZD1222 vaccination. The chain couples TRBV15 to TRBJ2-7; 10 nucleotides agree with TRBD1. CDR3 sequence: CATSTWTGGYEQYF. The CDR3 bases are TGTGCCACCAGCACCTGGACAGGGGGCTACGAGCAGTACTTC.